Shown below are 24 T cell receptor beta chains from a single sample sequenced in a study of blood T cell repertoires in COVID-19 (dated by TCRdb to the early 2020s). Library preparation used the immunoSEQ multiplex PCR assay. Drawn from immuneACCESS, this table holds only the in-frame rearrangements with V and J called that TCRdb kept. Clones are partly lost; checked studies trace under half to an unresolved V gene and leave the rest unexplained. In all, the sample holds about 400,000 clones, and around 89% of those were seen once. The ten largest clones capture 4.3% of the sample. The material sequenced was peripheral blood. The receptor source for this set is a woman in her thirties with acute or convalescent COVID-19.

This chain joins TRBV3-1 (or the pseudogene TRBV3-2) and TRBJ2-7; tentative D call: TRBD2 (5 bases). The CDR3 covers 14 residues. V was clipped by 4 bases and J by 7 bases, with 17 bases between them. Germline CDR1 reads LGHDT; CDR2 reads YNNKEL (reference sequence). This chain's CDR3 is CASSPASGSSEQYF. The CDR3 DNA reads TGTGCCAGCAGCCCAGCGTCGGGGTCGAGTGAGCAGTACTTC.

The chain couples TRBV15 to TRBJ1-2; no reliable D call. V shed 3 bases and J shed 4 bases, with 12 bases lying between them. Germline lookup yields CDR1 LNHNV and CDR2 YYDKDF (reference sequence). This CDR3 is built from 14 residues. This CDR3 is CATSSASWSYGYTF. The CDR3 DNA follows: TGTGCCACCAGCAGCGCATCTTGGAGCTATGGCTACACCTTC.

V is TRBV28 and J is TRBJ1-1; D not resolved. The CDR3 extends over 12 amino acids. V gave up 1 base and J gave up 5 bases, with 5 bases separating them. Germline V gives CDR1 MDHEN, CDR2 SYDVKM. CDR3 sequence: CASSLSRTEAFF. The CDR3 DNA follows: TGTGCCAGCAGTTTATCGCGGACTGAAGCTTTCTTT.

The V and J genes are TRBV18 and TRBJ1-2, with D unclear. CDR3 length equals 15 residues. Germline V gene sequence: CDR1 KGHSH, CDR2 LQKENI. V was clipped by 5 bases and J by 7 bases, with 20 bases between them. In DNA, the CDR3 is TGTGCCAGCTCAAGTCTTAGGGAGTCGATTGCTGGCTACACCTTC. Translating it yields CASSSLRESIAGYTF.

This clone appeared many times. This chain uses TRBV6-4 with TRBJ2-2, with a weak D call TRBD1 (6 bases). Germline CDR1 MRHNA, CDR2 SNTAGT. Trimming removed 5 bases from V and 6 bases from J, with 13 bases in between. The CDR3 runs to 14 residues. CDR3 amino acids: CASSPSEGAGELFF. DNA for the CDR3: TGTGCCAGCAGTCCTTCCGAGGGGGCCGGGGAGCTGTTTTTT.

This clone appeared a single time. The V gene is TRBV9, the J gene TRBJ2-1; 9 bases line up with TRBD1. The CDR3 covers 14 residues. V shed 3 bases and J 11 bases; nucleotides not matched to a gene: 9. CDR1 is SGDLS and CDR2 is YYNGEE in the germline V gene. The CDR3 DNA sequence: TGTGCCAGCAGCGGGACAGGGGACGGTCGGAAGCAGTTCTTC. Its translation: CASSGTGDGRKQFF.

The rearrangement joins TRBV24-1 to TRBJ2-5; TRBD1 matches at 10 bases. This CDR3 contains 14 residues. V shed 5 bases and J 5 bases; nucleotides not matched to a gene: 4. Germline values: CDR1 KGHDR, CDR2 SFDVKD. The CDR3 DNA is TGTGCCACCAGTGGACAGGGGGCTGGGGAGACCCAGTACTTC. Protein sequence: CATSGQGAGETQYF.

J is TRBJ1-6 and V is TRBV2; 7 bases match TRBD1. The CDR3 extends over 14 amino acids. Per germline, CDR1 SNHLY and CDR2 FYNNEI. After removal of 4 bases from V and 8 bases from J, the junction contained 5 bases not matched to a gene. The CDR3 DNA reads TGTGCCAGCAGTGCACAGGGGCGGGATTCACCCCTCCACTTT. The encoded protein is CASSAQGRDSPLHF.

The genes are TRBV7-6 and TRBJ2-1; tentative D call: TRBD1 (5 bases). CDR3 length: 18 amino acids. V was pared by 0 bases and J by 4 bases, with 19 bases between. Germline CDR1 reads SGHVS; CDR2 reads FNYEAQ. The CDR3 sequence is CASSLARMRRGTYNEQFF. The CDR3, as DNA: TGTGCCAGCAGCTTAGCGCGCATGAGAAGGGGAACGTACAATGAGCAGTTCTTC.

J is TRBJ2-3 and V is TRBV7-8; weak D call: TRBD2 (5 bases). V was cut by 5 bases and J by 0 bases, with 9 bases left in between. This CDR3 is built from 14 residues. Germline CDR1 and CDR2: SGHVS and FQNEAQ. The CDR3 reads CASSQRFSTDTQYF. Here the CDR3 DNA reads TGTGCCAGCAGCCAGCGGTTTAGCACAGATACGCAGTATTTT.

The gene calls are TRBV5-6 and TRBJ2-4; no clear D. With 0 bases removed from V and 8 bases from J, the gap between germline ends came to 6 bases. Germline V lookup: CDR1 SGHDT, CDR2 YYEEEE. The CDR3 totals 12 residues. This CDR3 is CASSLGEYIQYF. The CDR3, as DNA: TGTGCCAGCAGCTTGGGCGAGTACATTCAGTACTTC.

The chain employs TRBV11-3 and TRBJ1-1; a weak D match, TRBD1 (5 bases). The CDR3 is 13 amino acids. V shed 3 bases and J shed 1 base, with 6 bases lying between them. Per the germline V gene, CDR1 is SGHNT and CDR2 is YENEEA. CDR3 region: CASSFRGNTEAFF. The CDR3 region has the DNA TGTGCCAGCAGCTTTAGGGGGAACACTGAAGCTTTCTTT.

This rearrangement joins TRBV3-1 (or the pseudogene TRBV3-2) to TRBJ1-1; D uncertain. The V end was cut by 4 bases, the J end by 1 base, with 10 bases between. Per germline, CDR1 LGHDT and CDR2 YNNKEL (reference sequence). The CDR3 is 14 residues long. The CDR3 region has the DNA TGTGCCAGCAGCCCCGAGGTGGCGAACACTGAAGCTTTCTTT. It encodes CASSPEVANTEAFF.

This chain joins TRBV9 and TRBJ2-5, with D perhaps TRBD1 (5 bases). The CDR3 consists of 15 residues. Trimming cost V 4 bases and J 5 bases, with 18 bases left between them. CDR1 SGDLS and CDR2 YYNGEE come from the germline V gene. CDR3 coding DNA: TGTGCCAGCAGCTTCGATAGTGGGGCCGGGGAGACCCAGTACTTC. This encodes CASSFDSGAGETQYF. The full variable domain, its missing parts supplied by reference TRBV9 and TRBJ2-5, is DSGVTQTPKHLITATGQRVTLRCSPRSGDLSVYWYQQSLDQGLQFLIQYYNGEERAKGNILERFSAQQFPDLHSELNLSSLELGDSALYFCASSFDSGAGETQYFGPGTRLLVL.

The chain links TRBV11-1 to TRBJ1-3; weak D call: TRBD1 (5 bases). V lost 3 bases, J lost 4 bases, and 13 bases lay in between. The CDR3 runs to 15 residues. CDR1 SGHAT and CDR2 FQDESV come from the germline V gene (reference sequence). In nucleotides, the CDR3 is TGTGCCAGCAGCTTGGGGCGCGGAAAAGGAAACACCATATATTTT. As protein: CASSLGRGKGNTIYF.

This rearrangement joins TRBV6-5 to TRBJ1-6, with D maybe TRBD1 (6 bases). V lost 6 bases and J lost 7, with 16 bases in between. The CDR3 spans 15 residues. Germline assignment: CDR1 MNHEY and CDR2 SVGAGI. The CDR3, as DNA: TGTGCCAGCAGACTTTCCGGGACACCGAATTCACCCCTCCACTTT. It specifies CASRLSGTPNSPLHF.

The chain couples TRBV9 to TRBJ2-2; a weak D match, TRBD2 (5 bases). The CDR3 covers 14 residues. Germline CDR1 is SGDLS and CDR2 is YYNGEE. Trimming stripped 4 bases from V and 5 bases from J, with 12 bases between. The CDR3 sequence: CASSSLGRTGELFF. In DNA, the CDR3 is TGTGCCAGCAGCTCATTGGGGAGAACCGGGGAGCTGTTTTTT.

This clone has only one observation. The chain carries TRBV5-4 and TRBJ2-2, with 8 bases that match TRBD2. CDR1 is SGHNT, CDR2 YYREEE, per germline (reference sequence). With V trimmed by 5 bases and J by 0 bases, 0 bases remained unmatched. This CDR3 comprises 14 residues. CDR3 sequence reads: CASRAGANTGELFF. The DNA for the CDR3 is TGTGCCAGCAGAGCGGGGGCGAACACCGGGGAGCTGTTTTTT.

This chain connects TRBV4-1 to TRBJ2-5, with D possibly being TRBD2 (6 bases). CDR1 is MGHRA, CDR2 YSYEKL, per germline. With 3 bases removed from V and 4 bases from J, the gap between germline ends came to 21 bases. This CDR3 has 17 amino acids. DNA of the CDR3: TGCGCCAGCAGCCAGAGTCCCGGGGGAGCTAGCGTAGAGACCCAGTACTTC. Its protein product is CASSQSPGGASVETQYF.

V and J are TRBV27 and TRBJ2-1; TRBD1 might be the D (6 bases). The CDR3 length is 15 residues. V was trimmed by 5 bases and J by 3 bases, leaving 14 bases between them. Looked up from germline, CDR1 is MNHEY and CDR2 is SMNVEV (reference sequence). As DNA, the CDR3 is TGTGCCAGCAGTGTCGGTGGGGGCTTCTACAATGAGCAGTTCTTC. It translates to CASSVGGGFYNEQFF.

This chain links TRBV18 with TRBJ2-5; 7 nucleotides agree with TRBD2. The CDR3 consists of 16 residues. Unmatched junction bases numbered 9, after V lost 0 bases and J lost 5 bases. CDR1 and CDR2 (germline): KGHSH, LQKENI. The DNA of the CDR3 is TGTGCCAGCTCACCACCGCAGACTAGCTTAGGGGAGACCCAGTACTTC. Its translation: CASSPPQTSLGETQYF.

V is TRBV9 and J is TRBJ1-2, with 9 bases lining up with TRBD1. The V segment lost 2 bases and the J segment 8 bases; nucleotides outside the gene matches: 13. Germline V gene lookup returns CDR1 SGDLS and CDR2 YYNGEE. The CDR3 loop spans 16 amino acids. The CDR3 region has the DNA TGTGCCAGCAGCGTGTCCCGGGACAGGGTTTCAGGGGGCTACACCTTC. Encoded protein: CASSVSRDRVSGGYTF.

The rearrangement joins TRBV5-1 to TRBJ2-7; 9 nucleotides agree with TRBD1. Germline loops: CDR1 SGHRS, CDR2 YFSETQ. CDR3 length: 16 amino acids. Trimming took 4 bases from V and 1 from J; bases not matched to a gene: 9. The CDR3 loop reads CASSPLGDRGSYEQYF. In DNA form, the CDR3 reads TGCGCCAGCAGCCCCCTTGGCGACAGGGGGTCCTACGAGCAGTACTTC. The full variable domain, completed using reference TRBV5-1 and TRBJ2-7, is KAGVTQTPRYLIKTRGQQVTLSCSPISGHRSVSWYQQTPGQGLQFLFEYFSETQRNKGNFPGRFSGRQFSNSRSEMNVSTLELGDSALYLCASSPLGDRGSYEQYFGPGTRLTVT.

The rearrangement joins TRBV25-1 to TRBJ1-2; TRBD1 might be the D (5 bases). V lost 0 bases to trimming and J lost 2 bases, with 19 bases between them. From germline, CDR1 is MGHDK and CDR2 SYGVNS. This CDR3 spans 18 amino acids. The CDR3 DNA reads TGTGCCAGCAGTGAATATTTTAGTGACAGAGAAAGAAACTATGGCTACACCTTC. It translates to CASSEYFSDRERNYGYTF.